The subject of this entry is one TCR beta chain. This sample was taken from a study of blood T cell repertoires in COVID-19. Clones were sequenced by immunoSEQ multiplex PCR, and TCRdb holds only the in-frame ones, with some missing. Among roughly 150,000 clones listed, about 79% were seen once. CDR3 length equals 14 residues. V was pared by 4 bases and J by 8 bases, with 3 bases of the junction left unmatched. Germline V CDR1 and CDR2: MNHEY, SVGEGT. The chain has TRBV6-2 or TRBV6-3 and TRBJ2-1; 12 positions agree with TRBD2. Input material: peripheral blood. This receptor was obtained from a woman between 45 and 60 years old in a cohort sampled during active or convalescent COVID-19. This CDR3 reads CASSSSGGAYEQFF. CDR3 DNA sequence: TGTGCCAGCAGTTCTAGCGGGGGGGCCTATGAGCAGTTCTTC.